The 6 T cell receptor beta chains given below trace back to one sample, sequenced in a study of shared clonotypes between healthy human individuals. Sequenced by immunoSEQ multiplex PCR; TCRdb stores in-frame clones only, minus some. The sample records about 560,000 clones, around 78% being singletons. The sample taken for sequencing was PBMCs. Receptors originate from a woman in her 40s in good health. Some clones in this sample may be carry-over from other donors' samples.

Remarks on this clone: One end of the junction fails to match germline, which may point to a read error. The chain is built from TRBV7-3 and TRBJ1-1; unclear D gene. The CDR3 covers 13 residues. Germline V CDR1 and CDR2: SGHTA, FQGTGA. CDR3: CASSPVVDTEAFF. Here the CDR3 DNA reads TGCGCCAGCAGCCCAGTAGTAGACACTGAAGCTTTCTTT.

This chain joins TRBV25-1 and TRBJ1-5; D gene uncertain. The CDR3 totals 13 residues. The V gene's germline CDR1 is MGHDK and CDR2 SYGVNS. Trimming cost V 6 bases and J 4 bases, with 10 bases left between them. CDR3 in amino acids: CASSPAGNQPQHF. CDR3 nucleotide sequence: TGTGCCAGCAGCCCAGCAGGAAATCAGCCCCAGCATTTT.

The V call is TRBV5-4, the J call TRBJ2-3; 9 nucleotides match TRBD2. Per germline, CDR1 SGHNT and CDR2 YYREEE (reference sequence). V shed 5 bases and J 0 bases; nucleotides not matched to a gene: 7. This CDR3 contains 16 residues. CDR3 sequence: CASRTGTSRSTDTQYF. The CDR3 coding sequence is TGTGCCAGCAGGACCGGGACTAGCAGAAGCACAGATACGCAGTATTTT.

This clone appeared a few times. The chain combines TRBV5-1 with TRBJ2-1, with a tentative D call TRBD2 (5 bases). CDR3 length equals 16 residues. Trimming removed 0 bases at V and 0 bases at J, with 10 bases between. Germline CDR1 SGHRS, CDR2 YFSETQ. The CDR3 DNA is TGCGCCAGCAGCTTGGGAGGAGGAAGCTCCTACAATGAGCAGTTCTTC. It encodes CASSLGGGSSYNEQFF.

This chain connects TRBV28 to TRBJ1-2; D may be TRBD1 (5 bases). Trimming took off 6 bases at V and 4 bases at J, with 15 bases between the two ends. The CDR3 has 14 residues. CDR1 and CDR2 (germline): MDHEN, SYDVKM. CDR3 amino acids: CASRDTLGVYGYTF. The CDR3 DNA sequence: TGTGCCAGCAGAGACACTCTAGGGGTCTATGGCTACACCTTC.

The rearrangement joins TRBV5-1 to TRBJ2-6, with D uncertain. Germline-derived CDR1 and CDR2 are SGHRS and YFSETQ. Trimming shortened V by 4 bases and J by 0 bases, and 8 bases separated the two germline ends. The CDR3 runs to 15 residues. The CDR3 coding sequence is TGCGCCAGCAGCAAGGGTGGCTCTGGGGCCAACGTCCTGACTTTC. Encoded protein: CASSKGGSGANVLTF.